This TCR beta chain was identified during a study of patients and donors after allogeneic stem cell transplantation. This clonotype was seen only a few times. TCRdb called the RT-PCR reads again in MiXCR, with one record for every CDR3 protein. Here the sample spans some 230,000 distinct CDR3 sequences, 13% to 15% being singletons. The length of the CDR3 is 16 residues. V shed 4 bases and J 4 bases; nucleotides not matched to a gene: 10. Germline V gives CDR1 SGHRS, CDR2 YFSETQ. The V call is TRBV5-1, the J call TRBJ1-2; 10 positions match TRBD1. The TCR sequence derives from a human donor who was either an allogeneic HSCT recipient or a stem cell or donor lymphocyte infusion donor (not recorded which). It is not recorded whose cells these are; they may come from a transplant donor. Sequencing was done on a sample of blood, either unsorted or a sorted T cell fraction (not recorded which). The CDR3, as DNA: TGCGCCAGCAGCGCCGGGACAGGGGTGCCCCTCTATGGCTACACCTTC. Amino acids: CASSAGTGVPLYGYTF.